This TCR beta chain comes out of a study of response to subunit inactivated influenza vaccine. The germline gives CDR1 MDHEN, CDR2 SYDVKM. V lost 5 bases to trimming and J lost 5 bases, with 10 bases between them. The CDR3 spans 12 residues. General study points: After each seasonal influenza vaccination, few new T cells are recruited, the authors suggested.

About this clonotype itself: The antigen is undetermined.

MiXCR was run by TCRdb on the RT-PCR reads, yielding one entry per CDR3 protein. In the table there are around 570,000 distinct CDR3 sequences, 6% to 9% of which are singletons. Sequencing used PBMCs from blood, obtained around 25 months after vaccination. The rearrangement links TRBV28 to TRBJ2-7, with D uncertain. The TCR sequence derives from a man aged 50 to 75 who received an inactivated influenza vaccine. This CDR3 reads CASSPPLDEQYF. DNA of the CDR3: TGTGCCAGCAGTCCCCCCCTGGACGAGCAGTACTTC.